The rows below give T cell receptor beta chains drawn from one sample of a study of CD8+CD57+ T cells in acquired aplastic anemia. One entry per CDR3 protein, called by TCRdb with MiXCR from the reads. The top ten hold roughly two fifths of the sample, which has approximately 250,000 distinct CDR3 sequences, approximately 80% seen once. The sample taken for sequencing was sorted CD4+, CD8+, or CD8+CD57+ T cells (not recorded which) from PBMCs. The receptors stem from a human donor with aplastic anemia. Each CDR3 is given with its conserved first and last residue. The D gene is left open where the match is weak. The size entry is marked missing in some rows and otherwise reads once, few, many or a size class.

d_gene	v_gene	abundance	j_gene	CDR3nt	CDR3aa
.	TRBV5-5	.	TRBJ1-2	TGTGCCAGCAGACGAGCCTCAACTAACTATGGCTACACCTTC	CASRRASTNYGYTF
.	TRBV15	.	TRBJ2-7	TGTGCCAGCAGTTACGTGAGCGAGAACGACACCCAGTACTTC	CASSYVSENDTQYF
.	TRBV7-9	.	TRBJ1-2	TGTGCCAGCAGCTTGGGACCCGGGGAGCGCTACACCTTC	CASSLGPGERYTF
.	TRBV7-8	.	TRBJ2-3	TGTGCCAGCAGCTTAGACAGAGGTCCCGAAACGCAGTATTTT	CASSLDRGPETQYF
.	TRBV7-9	.	TRBJ1-1	TGTGCCAGCAGCTTAGGGGCCTCAGAGCAGTATTTCGGGTTCTTT	CASSLGASEQYFGFF
.	TRBV13	.	TRBJ2-1	TGTGCCAGCAGCCATCCCTATAGCCACAATGAGCAGTTCTTC	CASSHPYSHNEQFF
.	TRBV9	.	TRBJ1-5	TGTGCCAGCAGCGTCTCGGGGGGGTACAATCAGCCCCAGCATTTT	CASSVSGGYNQPQHF
.	TRBV19	.	TRBJ1-1	TGTGCCAGTAGTATAGATCGGGCAGGGAACAATGAAGCTTTCTTT	CASSIDRAGNNEAFF
.	TRBV7-3	many	TRBJ1-2	TGTGCCAGCTCAAGACAGGCCAACGCCGACTATGGCTACACCTTC	CASSRQANADYGYTF
TRBD2	TRBV7-3	.	TRBJ2-7	TGTGCCAGCAGTCCTAGCGGGGATTCCTACGAGCAGTACTTC	CASSPSGDSYEQYF
.	TRBV12-3/TRBV12-4	.	TRBJ2-5	TGTGCCACCCGTCTCCGAGGGCAAGAGACCCAGTACTTC	CATRLRGQETQYF
.	TRBV5-6	many	TRBJ1-2	TGTGCCAGCAGCTTGGAGGGTAGACACTTCTATGGCTACACCTTC	CASSLEGRHFYGYTF
TRBD1	TRBV10-3	few	TRBJ1-2	TGTGCCATCAGTAGGGGTGGGACAGACTATGGCTACACCTTC	CAISRGGTDYGYTF
.	TRBV7-8	.	TRBJ1-2	TGTGCCAGCAGCTTAGCGGGGGGCCACGACTCGCGCTACACCTTC	CASSLAGGHDSRYTF
TRBD2	TRBV20-1	.	TRBJ2-1	TGCAGTGCTAGACCAACGACTAGCCAAATCTACAATGAGCAGTTCTTC	CSARPTTSQIYNEQFF
.	TRBV20-1	.	TRBJ2-7	TGCTTAGCTAGAGGTCACTACACGCAGTACTTC	CLARGHYTQYF
.	TRBV7-9	.	TRBJ2-1	TGTGCCAGCAGCTTTCAAAGGGACGGGCTCGGATATGGCCAGTTCTTC	CASSFQRDGLGYGQFF
TRBD1	TRBV9	.	TRBJ2-3	TGTGCCAGCGGGGACGCTGGGACAGTTCCGCAGTTTTTT	CASGDAGTVPQFF
.	TRBV7-9	.	TRBJ2-3	.	CASSLEACFGPGTF
.	TRBV7-8	.	TRBJ2-3	TGTGCCAGCAGCTTAGCGGGAGGTGCGGATACGGTGTATTTT	CASSLAGGADTVYF
TRBD1	TRBV20-1	.	TRBJ1-1	TGCAGTGCTAGGGACAGGGTAGGATGGACTGAAGCTTTCTTT	CSARDRVGWTEAFF
.	TRBV7-6	.	TRBJ1-2	TGTGCCAGCAGCTTAGCCCACGGGACAAAAGAGTATGAGTACACCTTC	CASSLAHGTKEYEYTF
.	TRBV7-9	.	TRBJ1-5	TGTGCCAGCAGCTTAGCTCCTACTAATCAGCCCCAGCATTTT	CASSLAPTNQPQHF
.	TRBV2	.	TRBJ2-5	TGTGCCAGCAGCGGGACAACCCAGTACTTC	CASSGTTQYF
TRBD1	TRBV19	.	TRBJ2-1	TGTGCCAGTAGCAAGGACAGGGGGAGGAAGTTCTTC	CASSKDRGRKFF
.	TRBV9	.	TRBJ1-6	TGTGCCAGCAGCGTCGGACTTAGCTACAATAATTCGCCCCTCCACTTT	CASSVGLSYNNSPLHF
.	TRBV29-1	.	TRBJ1-2	TGCAGCGTTGGACGGGACCGCGATGGGCTCTACACCTTC	CSVGRDRDGLYTF
.	TRBV15	.	TRBJ2-2	TGTGCCACCAGCTCAGCCAGGGGAAACACCGGGGAGCTGTTTTTT	CATSSARGNTGELFF
TRBD1	TRBV4-1	.	TRBJ1-6	TGCGCCAGCAGTTTTCAAACAGGGGGCTACACCCATTCACCCCTCCACTTT	CASSFQTGGYTHSPLHF
TRBD2	TRBV7-3	.	TRBJ2-7	TGTGCCAGCAACTTAACGGGAGGTCACTATACGCAGTATTTC	CASNLTGGHYTQYF
.	TRBV7-2	.	TRBJ2-5	TGTGCCAGCAGCTTAGCGGACGGGCCCGATACGCCGCATTACTTC	CASSLADGPDTPHYF